Listed here are 26 T cell receptor beta chains from one sample, sequenced in a study of technical replicates of blood from a handful of donors. This table comes from immunoSEQ multiplex PCR, and its TCRdb copy is limited to in-frame clones, with some not included. Here the sample spans fewer than 85,000 clones, around 96% being singletons. The sequenced sample was T cells isolated from PBMCs. The receptors shown here come from a human donor in good health.

The V gene is TRBV10-2, the J gene TRBJ2-2, with 8 bases matching TRBD1. The CDR3 consists of 18 residues. Unmatched junction bases numbered 12, after V lost 6 bases and J lost 0 bases. Germline V CDR1 and CDR2: WSHSY, SAAADI. CDR3 residues: CASSRDRNQFTNTGELFF. In nucleotides, the CDR3 is TGCGCCAGCAGCCGGGACAGGAATCAATTCACGAACACCGGGGAGCTGTTTTTT.

The V call is TRBV5-8, the J call TRBJ2-4; 7 positions agree with TRBD1. CDR3 size: 15 residues. The J segment lost 1 base and the V segment lost 7 bases, leaving 8 bases of the junction unmatched. CDR1 and CDR2 from the germline V gene are SGHTS and YDEGEE. The CDR3 here is CASHTGTVAKNIQYF. For the CDR3, the DNA is TGTGCCAGCCATACCGGGACAGTGGCCAAAAACATTCAGTACTTC.

V gene TRBV6-4 combines with J gene TRBJ1-1; D possibly corresponds to TRBD1 (6 bases). Deletions cut 4 bases from V and 8 bases from J, with 11 bases between. This CDR3 contains 12 residues. Germline V gene data show CDR1 as MRHNA and CDR2 as SNTAGT. CDR3: CASSATTGEAFF. CDR3 coding DNA: TGTGCCAGCAGTGCCACTACAGGGGAAGCTTTCTTT.

This CDR3 reads CASSFGRGVDNQPQHF. In DNA form, the CDR3 reads TGTGCCAGCAGTTTTGGCAGGGGGGTTGACAATCAGCCCCAGCATTTT. This sequence joins TRBV28 and TRBJ1-5; 7 nucleotides match TRBD1. From germline, CDR1 is MDHEN and CDR2 SYDVKM. Unmatched junction bases numbered 8, after V lost 3 bases and J lost 3 bases. This CDR3 contains 16 residues.

The chain combines TRBV5-1 with TRBJ1-2, with D possibly TRBD1 on 6 matching bases. The CDR3 is made up of 14 amino acids. V lost 6 bases and J lost 3, with 15 bases in between. The germline gives CDR1 SGHRS, CDR2 YFSETQ. CDR3 loop: CASNNQGKDYGYTF. CDR3 in DNA: TGCGCCAGCAACAACCAGGGGAAGGACTATGGCTACACCTTC.

This rearrangement joins TRBV9 to TRBJ2-3; the D is unclear. Deletions cut 2 bases from V and 2 bases from J, with 12 bases between. Germline CDR1 reads SGDLS; CDR2 reads YYNGEE. This CDR3 has 15 residues. CDR3 coding DNA: TGTGCCAGCAGCGTTCGAGGCCTTCACACAGATACGCAGTATTTT. It is translated as CASSVRGLHTDTQYF.

The CDR3 nucleotides are TGTGCCACCAGCAGGGGCACAGGGAGTACTGAAGCTTTCTTT. Translation: CATSRGTGSTEAFF. J is TRBJ1-1 and V is TRBV15, with D tentatively TRBD1 (6 bases). The germline V and J ends were trimmed by 3 bases and 5 bases, with 13 bases remaining between them. Germline CDR1 and CDR2: LNHNV and YYDKDF (reference sequence). The CDR3 has 14 residues.

The J gene is TRBJ1-5, the V gene TRBV2, with TRBD1 identical over 9 bases. The CDR3 extends over 15 amino acids. Per the germline V gene, CDR1 is SNHLY and CDR2 is FYNNEI. V trimming: 3 bases; J trimming: 4 bases; junction bases outside the gene matches: 4. The CDR3 nucleotides read TGTGCCAGCAGTGACGACGGACAGGGGAATCAGCCCCAGCATTTT. Its translation: CASSDDGQGNQPQHF.

V usage is TRBV19 and J usage is TRBJ2-1; the match to TRBD2 covers 10 bases. The CDR3 runs 14 residues. J was trimmed by 1 base and V by 7 bases; bases with no gene match: 1. Germline V gives CDR1 LNHDA, CDR2 SQIVND (reference sequence). The CDR3 sequence: CASTSGRSYNEQFF. The CDR3, as DNA: TGTGCCAGTACTAGCGGGAGATCCTACAATGAGCAGTTCTTC.

The CDR3 sequence is CARGGREGKNIQYF. CDR3 bases: TGTGCCAGGGGCGGGAGAGAGGGCAAAAACATTCAGTACTTC. The chain joins TRBV6-4 to TRBJ2-4; 7 bases line up with TRBD2. Trimming took 9 bases from V and 3 from J; bases not matched to a gene: 8. The CDR3 covers 14 residues. The germline gives CDR1 MRHNA, CDR2 SNTAGT.

Note on this clone: At one boundary the junction diverges from the germline segment, which might be a read error. The chain recombines TRBV5-1 with TRBJ2-3; 7 bases align to TRBD2. This CDR3 is 15 amino acids long. Germline loops: CDR1 SGHRS, CDR2 YFSETQ. Here the CDR3 reads CASTLGLAVLDTQYF. CDR3 sequence (DNA): TGCGCCAGCACCTTGGGGCTAGCGGTCTTAGATACGCAGTATTTT.

The CDR3: CASKDAWGEGETQYF. The CDR3 coding sequence is TGTGCCAGCAAAGACGCATGGGGGGAAGGAGAGACCCAGTACTTC. V is TRBV6-5 and J is TRBJ2-5, with TRBD2 as a possible D gene (6 bases). Germline V gene data show CDR1 as MNHEY and CDR2 as SVGAGI. The CDR3 runs 15 residues. V lost 7 bases and J lost 4, with 19 bases in between.

The chain employs TRBV7-2 and TRBJ2-1; 15 bases line up with TRBD2. CDR3 length equals 15 residues. Germline lookup yields CDR1 SGHTA and CDR2 FQGNSA. V trimming: 10 bases; J trimming: 4 bases; junction bases outside the gene matches: 5. The CDR3 DNA follows: TGTGCCACCGGACTAGCGGGAGGGGCGTACAATGAGCAGTTCTTC. Encoded protein: CATGLAGGAYNEQFF.

The chain employs TRBV2 and TRBJ2-7, with a possible D match to TRBD2 (6 bases). The CDR3 spans 15 residues. Per germline, CDR1 SNHLY and CDR2 FYNNEI. V dropped 6 bases and J dropped 3 bases, with 18 bases sitting between them. The CDR3, as DNA: TGTGCCAGCAGGGAGGGAGCGGGCGTGGTCTACGAGCAGTACTTC. Translation: CASREGAGVVYEQYF.

The chain recombines TRBV28 with TRBJ2-1; 11 nucleotides match TRBD2. Germline CDR1 MDHEN, CDR2 SYDVKM. This CDR3 comprises 19 residues. With 6 bases clipped from V and 0 bases from J, the junction kept 13 bases outside the gene matches. DNA of the CDR3: TGTGCCAGCAGCAAACCGTACCGACTAGCGGGGAGCTCCTACAATGAGCAGTTCTTC. Its protein is CASSKPYRLAGSSYNEQFF.

The gene calls are TRBV6-4 and TRBJ2-1; perhaps TRBD2 as D (5 bases). The CDR3 has 15 residues. Trimming shortened V by 4 bases and J by 0 bases, and 10 bases separated the two germline ends. Germline CDR1 is MRHNA and CDR2 is SNTAGT. CDR3 DNA sequence: TGTGCCAGCAGTGGGGAGTCAAGCTCCTACAATGAGCAGTTCTTC. This gives the protein CASSGESSSYNEQFF.

The chain recombines TRBV9 with TRBJ1-2; D is uncertain. The V gene's germline CDR1 is SGDLS and CDR2 YYNGEE. The CDR3 length is 12 residues. The V end lost 3 bases, the J end lost 8 bases, and 11 bases lay between the germline ends. CDR3 loop: CASSEAQRGYTF. In nucleotides, the CDR3 is TGTGCCAGCAGCGAGGCCCAGCGGGGCTACACCTTC.

V and J are TRBV27 and TRBJ1-2; D is unclear. Germline CDR1 is MNHEY and CDR2 is SMNVEV (reference sequence). The CDR3 has 10 amino acids. The V gene lost 4 bases and the J gene lost 6 bases, with 3 bases spanning the gap. CDR3 loop: CASSYNGYTF. The DNA for the CDR3 is TGTGCCAGCAGTTACAATGGCTACACCTTC.

This rearrangement joins TRBV6-1 to TRBJ1-5, with 8 bases identical to TRBD1. The CDR3 covers 15 residues. The trim removed 2 bases at V and 4 bases at J, leaving 4 bases unmatched. Germline V gene data show CDR1 as MNHNS and CDR2 as SASEGT. In nucleotides, the CDR3 is TGTGCCAGCAGTGAAATCGACAGGGGAAATCAGCCCCAGCATTTT. Protein: CASSEIDRGNQPQHF.

This chain joins TRBV7-9 and TRBJ2-3; 13 bases align to TRBD2. Germline CDR1 is SEHNR and CDR2 is FQNEAQ (reference sequence). V was clipped by 2 bases and J by 6 bases; unmatched bases: 8. This CDR3 has 17 amino acids. CDR3: CASSLPPGTSGKDTQYF. In DNA, the CDR3 is TGTGCCAGCAGCTTACCCCCTGGGACTAGCGGGAAGGATACGCAGTATTTT.

The chain uses TRBV5-4 and TRBJ2-1; D possibly corresponds to TRBD1 (6 bases). CDR1 is SGHNT and CDR2 is YYREEE in the germline V gene (reference sequence). The CDR3 totals 15 residues. V was trimmed by 4 bases and J by 0 bases, leaving 11 bases between them. The CDR3 loop is CASSQGSSSYNEQFF. The CDR3 DNA sequence: TGTGCCAGCAGCCAGGGGTCTAGCTCCTACAATGAGCAGTTCTTC. Combining the CDR3 with reference TRBV5-4 and TRBJ2-1 gives the whole variable domain ETGVTQSPTHLIKTRGQQVTLRCSSQSGHNTVSWYQQALGQGPQFIFQYYREEENGRGNFPPRFSGLQFPNYSSELNVNALELDDSALYLCASSQGSSSYNEQFFGPGTRLTVL.

The rearrangement joins TRBV28 to TRBJ2-7, with 13 positions matching TRBD2. CDR1 is MDHEN and CDR2 is SYDVKM in the germline V gene. Losses at the gene ends were 6 bases for V and 4 bases for J; bases not matched to a gene: 3. The length of the CDR3 is 14 residues. Here the CDR3 DNA reads TGTGCCAGCAGGCGACTAGCGGGAGGATACGAGCAGTACTTC. Translating it yields CASRRLAGGYEQYF.

The rearrangement links TRBV6-1 to TRBJ1-1, with D uncertain. CDR3 length equals 15 residues. CDR1 and CDR2 from the germline V gene are MNHNS and SASEGT. Trimming took 4 bases from V and 1 from J, leaving 13 bases between them. The CDR3 nucleotides read TGTGCCAGCAGTGGACGAGAGGCTGGGAACACTGAAGCTTTCTTT. It encodes CASSGREAGNTEAFF.

This chain joins TRBV28 and TRBJ2-1; 12 nucleotides line up with TRBD2. CDR3 length: 14 amino acids. The J segment lost 15 bases and the V segment lost 6 bases, leaving 12 bases of the junction unmatched. Germline V gene sequence: CDR1 MDHEN, CDR2 SYDVKM. CDR3 nucleotide sequence: TGTGCCAGCAGGCCGGGACTAGCGGGCTCAGGTACGTTCTTC. Translated: CASRPGLAGSGTFF.

The gene calls are TRBV27 and TRBJ1-1, with D tentatively TRBD1 (5 bases). The CDR3 runs 15 residues. V shed 6 bases and J shed 1 base, with 15 bases lying between them. The germline gives CDR1 MNHEY, CDR2 SMNVEV (reference sequence). The CDR3: CASSPSVTGNTEAFF. CDR3 in DNA: TGTGCCAGCAGCCCGTCCGTTACAGGGAACACTGAAGCTTTCTTT.

The rearrangement uses TRBV5-4 and TRBJ1-1, with D unresolved. This CDR3 comprises 16 residues. The V gene lost 1 base and the J gene lost 0 bases, with 13 bases spanning the gap. Germline V gene sequence: CDR1 SGHNT, CDR2 YYREEE (reference sequence). CDR3 residues: CASSLLMGGLNTEAFF. The CDR3 nucleotides read TGTGCCAGCAGCTTGCTTATGGGAGGATTGAACACTGAAGCTTTCTTT.